Below, 32 T cell receptor beta chains from the same sample are listed, as sequenced in a study of CD8 T cells in ankylosing spondylitis. Each CDR3 protein gets one entry after TCRdb re-called the 5' RACE reads with MiXCR. The table includes some 240,000 distinct CDR3 sequences, approximately 20% detected once. Source material: blood, either unsorted or a sorted T cell fraction (not recorded which). The receptors stem from a male donor with ankylosing spondylitis or in good health (not recorded which).

This clonotype was seen a handful of times. This rearrangement joins TRBV20-1 to TRBJ1-4; D gene unclear. The germline CDR1 and CDR2 sequences are DFQATT and SNEGSKA (reference sequence). V gave up 5 bases and J gave up 5 bases, with 15 bases separating them. This CDR3 is 14 amino acids long. The DNA for the CDR3 is TGCAGTGCTTGGACTCCGCGGGAGAATGAAAAACTGTTTTTT. It encodes CSAWTPRENEKLFF.

The gene calls are TRBV5-5 and TRBJ1-1, with 7 bases that match TRBD1. The CDR3 totals 15 residues. Germline values: CDR1 SGHKS, CDR2 YYEKEE (reference sequence). V lost 9 bases and J lost 3; bases outside the gene matches: 14. CDR3 residues: CATHPPDRADTEAFF. The DNA for the CDR3 is TGTGCCACCCACCCACCTGACAGGGCGGACACTGAAGCTTTCTTT.

This clonotype was counted between two and nine times. The chain employs TRBV20-1 and TRBJ2-7, with TRBD2 as a possible D gene (5 bases). The germline V and J ends were trimmed by 4 bases and 5 bases, with 9 bases remaining between them. The CDR3 loop spans 11 amino acids. CDR1 DFQATT and CDR2 SNEGSKA come from the germline V gene (reference sequence). CDR3 sequence: CSATEGNEQYF. In nucleotides, the CDR3 is TGCAGTGCTACCGAGGGAAACGAGCAGTACTTC.

The table lists this clonotype with many counts. The CDR3 nucleotides are TGTGCCATCAGTGGGACTAGCGACACAGATACGCAGTATTTT. Translated, it gives CAISGTSDTDTQYF. The V gene is TRBV10-3, the J gene TRBJ2-3; 9 nucleotides match TRBD2. The CDR3 sequence is 14 residues long. The germline CDR1 and CDR2 sequences are ENHRY and SYGVKD. The trim removed 4 bases at V and 2 bases at J, leaving 1 base unmatched.

The V and J genes are TRBV9 and TRBJ1-5; the D is unclear. The germline gives CDR1 SGDLS, CDR2 YYNGEE. V shed 3 bases and J shed 1 base, with 8 bases lying between them. The CDR3 extends over 14 amino acids. Here the CDR3 DNA reads TGTGCCAGCAGCGGGATTGGGAGCAATCAGCCCCAGCATTTT. It yields the protein CASSGIGSNQPQHF.

This clonotype was counted a few times. The chain has TRBV6-1 and TRBJ2-3; 12 bases agree with TRBD1. Germline V gene data show CDR1 as MNHNS and CDR2 as SASEGT. CDR3 length: 15 residues. Trimming removed 6 bases from V and 11 bases from J; junction bases left unmatched: 12. In DNA, the CDR3 is TGTGCCAGCAGACACACCGGGACAGGGGGCTCCAAGCAGTATTTT. Encoded protein: CASRHTGTGGSKQYF.

The gene calls are TRBV4-2 and TRBJ2-5; 9 bases are a match to TRBD1. Germline V gene data show CDR1 as LGHNA and CDR2 as YNFKEQ. The CDR3 has 21 residues. V shed 0 bases and J 2 bases; nucleotides not matched to a gene: 19. CDR3 nucleotide sequence: TGTGCCAGCAGCCAAGACGGGTTTGAGACAGGGGGATCCGTTCAGCAAGAGACCCAGTACTTC. Protein product: CASSQDGFETGGSVQQETQYF.

The chain joins TRBV28 to TRBJ1-4; D is undetermined. The germline V gene encodes CDR1 MDHEN and CDR2 SYDVKM. There are 16 residues in the CDR3. The V end was cut by 1 base, the J end by 7 bases, with 16 bases between. CDR3 sequence reads: CASSLLDGAVSEKLFF. For the CDR3, the DNA is TGTGCCAGCAGTTTATTGGACGGCGCGGTCTCTGAAAAACTGTTTTTT.

The chain employs TRBV7-9 and TRBJ2-5; unclear D gene. Trimming took 1 base from V and 0 from J, leaving 3 bases between them. Germline assignment: CDR1 SEHNR and CDR2 FQNEAQ (reference sequence). This CDR3 is built from 13 residues. The CDR3: CASSLVDQETQYF. As DNA, the CDR3 is TGTGCCAGCAGCTTAGTCGACCAAGAGACCCAGTACTTC.

The V call is TRBV4-1, the J call TRBJ2-7, with no clear D. Germline V gene lookup returns CDR1 MGHRA and CDR2 YSYEKL. Trimming took 0 bases from V and 5 from J, leaving 17 bases between them. This CDR3 spans 16 amino acids. The CDR3 region has the DNA TGCGCCAGCAGCCAAGATGGCGAGTTAAACGGACACGAGCAGTACTTC. Translating it yields CASSQDGELNGHEQYF.

This rearrangement joins TRBV27 to TRBJ1-2; 9 positions agree with TRBD1. Losses at the gene ends were 2 bases for V and 4 bases for J; bases not matched to a gene: 8. Germline CDR1 and CDR2: MNHEY and SMNVEV (reference sequence). The CDR3 spans 16 residues. The CDR3 loop is CASSLRWDRVAYGYTF. The CDR3 nucleotides are TGTGCCAGCAGTTTAAGGTGGGACAGGGTGGCCTATGGCTACACCTTC.

The V call is TRBV5-1, the J call TRBJ2-3; 12 bases match TRBD2. V shed 4 bases and J 0 bases; nucleotides not matched to a gene: 6. The CDR3 extends over 17 amino acids. The germline CDR1 and CDR2 sequences are SGHRS and YFSETQ. In nucleotides, the CDR3 is TGCGCCAGCAGCCGACTACTAGCGGGAGGTAGCACAGATACGCAGTATTTT. Protein sequence: CASSRLLAGGSTDTQYF.

V usage is TRBV7-9 and J usage is TRBJ2-7; 7 nucleotides agree with TRBD2. The CDR3 contains 15 residues. Germline CDR1 is SEHNR and CDR2 is FQNEAQ (reference sequence). The V segment lost 5 bases and the J segment 7 bases; nucleotides outside the gene matches: 14. CDR3 in DNA: TGTGCCAGCAGCCCCCCGGGAGGATCCGGGGGGGAGCAGTACTTC. This gives the protein CASSPPGGSGGEQYF.

The rearrangement joins TRBV5-5 to TRBJ2-1; the D gene is possibly TRBD2 (7 bases). Germline CDR1 is SGHKS and CDR2 is YYEKEE (reference sequence). This CDR3 has 15 residues. The V gene lost 2 bases and the J gene lost 3 bases, with 12 bases spanning the gap. This CDR3 is CASSFHREGYNEQFF. In nucleotides, the CDR3 is TGTGCCAGCAGCTTTCACAGGGAGGGCTACAATGAGCAGTTCTTC.

The gene calls are TRBV4-2 and TRBJ2-5, with TRBD2 matching over 7 bases. The CDR3 has 15 residues. V gave up 0 bases and J gave up 5 bases; unmatched junction bases: 6. Germline loops: CDR1 LGHNA, CDR2 YNFKEQ. CDR3 in DNA: TGTGCCAGCAGCCAAGAACTAGCGCTCGGGGAGACCCAGTACTTC. It codes for CASSQELALGETQYF.

This chain uses TRBV7-9 with TRBJ2-4, with TRBD2 identical over 12 bases. With V trimmed by 4 bases and J by 8 bases, 9 bases remained unmatched. The CDR3 is made up of 16 amino acids. The germline V gene encodes CDR1 SEHNR and CDR2 FQNEAQ (reference sequence). DNA of the CDR3: TGTGCCAGCAGCTCATCTAGCGGGAGGGCCTACCACATTCAGTACTTC. Protein sequence: CASSSSSGRAYHIQYF.

The CDR3 loop is CASTYTGTSLHRETQYF. The CDR3 nucleotides are TGTGCCAGCACCTACACCGGGACTAGCCTACACCGGGAGACCCAGTACTTC. This chain joins TRBV9 and TRBJ2-5; 9 bases match TRBD2. The germline V gene has CDR1 SGDLS and CDR2 YYNGEE. With V trimmed by 6 bases and J by 5 bases, 17 bases remained unmatched. This CDR3 region has 17 residues.

At least ten counts were recorded for this clonotype. A read error may account for a junction end that differs from germline. The chain is built from TRBV4-1 and TRBJ2-7, with no clear D. This CDR3 contains 12 residues. From germline, CDR1 is MGHRA and CDR2 YSYEKL. The CDR3 nucleotides read TGTGCCAGCAGCCCCGACGGCTACGAGCAGTACTTC. Translated: CASSPDGYEQYF.

This clonotype was seen a handful of times. Here the CDR3 reads CASSFRPDGATGELFF. The CDR3, as DNA: TGTGCCAGCAGTTTCCGGCCCGACGGGGCCACCGGGGAGCTGTTTTTT. The chain joins TRBV12-3 or TRBV12-4 to TRBJ2-2; D possibly uses TRBD1 or TRBD2 (5 bases each). The CDR3 totals 16 residues. Trimming stripped 3 bases from V and 4 bases from J, with 15 bases between.

The CDR3 loop is CASTLTPGLSTEAFF. As DNA, the CDR3 is TGTGCCAGCACCCTTACCCCAGGGCTGAGCACTGAAGCTTTCTTT. The chain employs TRBV27 and TRBJ1-1, with a tentative D call TRBD1 (5 bases). The V and J ends lost 7 bases and 4 bases respectively, with 19 bases between them. Germline V gene sequence: CDR1 MNHEY, CDR2 SMNVEV (reference sequence). This CDR3 comprises 15 residues.

This chain connects TRBV4-1 to TRBJ2-3; 8 bases agree with TRBD1. CDR3 size: 15 residues. From germline, CDR1 is MGHRA and CDR2 YSYEKL. The trim removed 4 bases at V and 4 bases at J, leaving 7 bases unmatched. The CDR3 loop reads CASSLIGQGADTQYF. CDR3 sequence (DNA): TGCGCCAGCAGCCTCATAGGACAGGGCGCAGATACGCAGTATTTT.

The table lists this clonotype with a few counts. The chain links TRBV7-2 to TRBJ1-6; the D is unclear. V was trimmed by 5 bases and J by 4 bases, leaving 18 bases between them. This CDR3 has 17 residues. The V gene's germline CDR1 is SGHTA and CDR2 FQGNSA. The CDR3, as DNA: TGTGCCAGCAGCGAAAACCCACTGTACATATATAATTCACCCCTCCACTTT. Its protein product is CASSENPLYIYNSPLHF.

V usage is TRBV7-2 and J usage is TRBJ2-3; D gene uncertain. Trimming took 5 bases from V and 2 from J, leaving 8 bases between them. The germline gives CDR1 SGHTA, CDR2 FQGNSA. The CDR3 length is 13 residues. DNA of the CDR3: TGTGCCAGCAGCATTGAAATCACAGATACGCAGTATTTT. Amino acid sequence: CASSIEITDTQYF.

The rearrangement links TRBV29-1 to TRBJ2-5; D perhaps matches TRBD2 (5 bases). Per the germline V gene, CDR1 is SQVTM and CDR2 is ANQGSEA. With 3 bases removed from V and 2 bases from J, the gap between germline ends came to 10 bases. The length of the CDR3 is 13 residues. CDR3 loop: CSVDFEGQETQYF. The CDR3 coding sequence is TGCAGCGTTGACTTCGAGGGACAAGAGACCCAGTACTTC.

This clonotype was seen more than once but under ten times. The V gene is TRBV7-8, the J gene TRBJ2-7; tentatively, D is TRBD1 or TRBD2 (5 bases each). V was cut by 3 bases and J by 3 bases, with 15 bases left in between. Per germline, CDR1 SGHVS and CDR2 FQNEAQ. This CDR3 contains 15 residues. The CDR3 region is CASSFFSGGDYEQYF. CDR3 in DNA: TGTGCCAGCAGCTTTTTCTCTGGGGGAGACTACGAGCAGTACTTC.

This clonotype was counted between two and nine times. CDR3 sequence reads: CAISDYPITRAFNQPQHF. For the CDR3, the DNA is TGTGCCATCAGTGATTACCCAATTACCCGGGCCTTCAATCAGCCCCAGCATTTT. V gene TRBV10-3 combines with J gene TRBJ1-5; no definite D call. This CDR3 has 18 amino acids. Germline V gives CDR1 ENHRY, CDR2 SYGVKD. The ends were cut back, 3 bases at V and 3 bases at J, with 21 bases in the middle.

Notes on this clonotype: Given a much more abundant clone one base away, this may be a read error. The chain is built from TRBV12-3 or TRBV12-4 and TRBJ2-3, with a weak D call TRBD2 (5 bases). This CDR3 is built from 16 residues. V was cut by 5 bases and J by 2 bases, with 17 bases left in between. The CDR3 sequence is CASSHEGQVLTDTQYF. CDR3 nucleotide sequence: TGTGCCAGCAGTCACGAGGGTCAGGTGCTCACAGATACGCAGTATTTT.

This clonotype was detected many times. This chain joins TRBV12-3 or TRBV12-4 and TRBJ2-1, with 8 bases matching TRBD1. V lost 7 bases, J lost 5 bases, and 4 bases stayed unmatched. The CDR3 consists of 13 residues. Here the CDR3 reads CASIRTGNNEQFF. CDR3 coding DNA: TGTGCCAGCATCCGGACAGGGAACAATGAGCAGTTCTTC.

The chain carries TRBV9 and TRBJ2-1; no definite D call. Germline V gene sequence: CDR1 SGDLS, CDR2 YYNGEE. This CDR3 has 13 amino acids. Trimming cost V 0 bases and J 9 bases, with 10 bases left between them. The CDR3 sequence: CASSVVGSREQFF. The CDR3 coding sequence is TGTGCCAGCAGCGTAGTCGGTAGCCGTGAGCAGTTCTTC.

The chain recombines TRBV6-1 with TRBJ2-7; 12 bases are shared with TRBD2. Germline trimming cut 6 bases from V and 7 bases from J; bases unmatched to any gene: 10. The germline V gene encodes CDR1 MNHNS and CDR2 SASEGT. CDR3 length equals 15 residues. CDR3 in amino acids: CASRPPSSGRVEQYF. The DNA for the CDR3 is TGTGCCAGCAGGCCACCGTCTAGCGGGAGGGTGGAGCAGTACTTC.

This clonotype was seen repeatedly, ten times or more. This chain joins TRBV9 and TRBJ2-1, with TRBD2 as a possible D gene (6 bases). V was pared by 4 bases and J by 6 bases, with 14 bases between. The CDR3 has 14 residues. Germline CDR1 and CDR2: SGDLS and YYNGEE. DNA for the CDR3: TGTGCCAGCAGCCCGGGGAGGAGTTCCAATGAGCAGTTCTTC. It encodes CASSPGRSSNEQFF.

This chain links TRBV4-3 with TRBJ2-1, with a possible D match to TRBD1 (6 bases). Per germline, CDR1 LGHNA and CDR2 YSLEER. The CDR3 is 16 amino acids. Between the trimmed V and J ends, which lost 0 bases and 7 bases, there was a span of 16 bases. In DNA, the CDR3 is TGCGCCAGCAGCCAAGATTATTTGGGCAGGGGTAATGAGCAGTTCTTC. As protein: CASSQDYLGRGNEQFF.